This TCR beta chain was identified during a study of blood T cell repertoires in COVID-19. In the study overall: The samples span acute and convalescent COVID-19 from the United States, Italy and Spain. T cells, B-cell-depleted T cells, or PBMCs supplied cDNA or gDNA.

How the authors handled the data: Amplification from reference gene primers served as the basis for estimated nucleated cell counts. Repertoires were generated with immunoSEQ multiplex PCR, while TCRdb's copy carries only in-frame clones and drops some. Clone size and the V and J calls come from that table; the DNA yielded D and trimming. The table records under 200,000 clones, around four fifths of them present only once. This clone was counted between two and nine times. The V gene's germline CDR1 is SGHVS and CDR2 FQNEAQ. Trimming left V 1 base short and J 0 bases short, with 4 bases between. The CDR3 has 15 amino acids.

Sequences were obtained from peripheral blood. This chain joins TRBV7-8 and TRBJ1-6; D remains ambiguous. This receptor was identified in a man between 65 and 79 years old who had recovered from COVID-19. CDR3 protein: CASSLVSSYNSPLHF. The DNA of the CDR3 is TGTGCCAGCAGCTTAGTGAGCTCCTATAATTCACCCCTCCACTTT.